This T cell receptor (beta chain) was captured in a study of blood T cell repertoires in COVID-19 (dated by TCRdb to about 2020). Regarding the complete study: Collaborator samples came from the United States, Italy and Spain and covered acute and convalescent phases of COVID-19. The material from the prospective study consisted of cDNA or gDNA derived from T cells, B-cell-depleted T cells, or PBMCs. The dataset comprised deeply sampled blood TCRbeta repertoires from subjects exposed to, actively infected with, or recovered from COVID-19. The repertoires were made available in a free public database intended to serve as a resource for research on the immune response to SARS-CoV-2. Samples were obtained from the ongoing ImmuneRACE study (first 160 participants) and from some 1,200 subjects provided by 6 global collaborators. Sample metadata almost always included a de-identified subject ID, COVID-19 status, age in years and sex. Where available, HLA class I and class II types were taken from metadata supplied by the sample provider and were not determined by assay-based typing. Broad study findings and their caveats: Clinical and demographic metadata were provided uncurated, with the amount varying by source and participant.

As for this clone: Its antigen is still unknown. Base qualities are missing; no much larger clone stands one base away.

Trimming takes 5 bases from V and 7 bases from J, and the germline ends sit 17 bases apart. According to the germline V gene, CDR1 reads MGHRA and CDR2 reads YSYEKL. The CDR3 goes from the cysteine to the phenylalanine over 15 residues. Only the CDR3 region is kept as DNA, spanning 45 bases read in frame from base 1. The collaborating institutions used their own protocols to collect whole blood in K2EDTA tubes. Collaborator samples were shipped for TCRbeta analysis as frozen whole blood, isolated PBMCs, or DNA extracted from either sample type. TCRbeta CDR3 regions were amplified from genomic DNA using the immunoSEQ Assay, a bias-controlled multiplex PCR. Regarding the original processing steps: Within the assay, amplification of reference gene primers was used to estimate how many nucleated cells each sample contained. To quantify the absolute abundance of each unique TCRbeta CDR3 rearrangement, sequence reads were collapsed and filtered. Productive Simpson clonality was computed per sample as the square root of Simpson's diversity index over productive rearrangements. TCRdb limited this immuneACCESS table to in-frame rearrangements with V and J called. A share of clones is missing; checked studies link under half to unresolved V genes, and the rest is unexplained. Clonal size and the V and J genes are those of that table, whereas D and trimming came from the DNA. Across this sample there are 200,000 to 250,000 clones, with about nine tenths seen only once. In total, the top ten clones hold around 6.5% of the sample.

The TCR was taken from a man older than 75 with acute or convalescent COVID-19. Recombination joined TRBV4-1 with TRBJ1-4; a weak D assignment points to TRBD1 (6 bases agree). The sample was peripheral blood. The sequence in DNA is TGCGCCAGCAGCTTCGGGGGGGCCAGGGGTGAAAAACTGTTTTTT. It translates to CASSFGGARGEKLFF.